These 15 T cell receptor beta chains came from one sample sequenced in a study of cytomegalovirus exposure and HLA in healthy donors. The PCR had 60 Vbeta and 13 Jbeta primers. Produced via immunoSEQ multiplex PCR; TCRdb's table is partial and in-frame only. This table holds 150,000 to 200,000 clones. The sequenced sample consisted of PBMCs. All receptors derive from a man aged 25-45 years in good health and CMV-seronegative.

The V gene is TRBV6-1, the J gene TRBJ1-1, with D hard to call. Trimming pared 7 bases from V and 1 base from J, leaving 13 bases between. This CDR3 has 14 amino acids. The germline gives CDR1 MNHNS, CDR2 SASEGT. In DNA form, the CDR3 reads TGTGCCAGCAAGTTGTTAGAGGAGAACACTGAAGCTTTCTTT. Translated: CASKLLEENTEAFF.

The CDR3 sequence is CASTASYNEQFF. Here the CDR3 DNA reads TGTGCCAGCACTGCGTCCTACAATGAGCAGTTCTTC. The rearrangement uses TRBV11-3 and TRBJ2-1; no reliable D call. V was clipped by 7 bases and J by 1 base, with 5 bases between them. CDR1 and CDR2 (germline): SGHNT, YENEEA. The CDR3 is 12 residues long.

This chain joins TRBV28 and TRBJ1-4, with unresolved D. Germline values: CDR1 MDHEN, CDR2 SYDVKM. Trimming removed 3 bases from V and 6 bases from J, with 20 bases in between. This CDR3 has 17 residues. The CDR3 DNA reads TGTGCCAGCAGTTTGCGGGGAGGTAGGGCGGTCTATGAAAAACTGTTTTTT. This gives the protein CASSLRGGRAVYEKLFF.

The CDR3 bases are TGTGCCAGCAGCCAACTACAGGGGCCACAAGAGACCCAGTACTTC. Translating it yields CASSQLQGPQETQYF. The chain carries TRBV14 and TRBJ2-5; 7 nucleotides agree with TRBD1. V trimming: 2 bases; J trimming: 2 bases; junction bases outside the gene matches: 5. Germline V gene sequence: CDR1 SGHDN, CDR2 FVKESK. This CDR3 has 15 amino acids. The full variable domain, its missing parts supplied by reference TRBV14 and TRBJ2-5, is EAGVTQFPSHSVIEKGQTVTLRCDPISGHDNLYWYRRVMGKEIKFLLHFVKESKQDESGMPNNRFLAERTGGTYSTLKVQPAELEDSGVYFCASSQLQGPQETQYFGPGTRLLVL.

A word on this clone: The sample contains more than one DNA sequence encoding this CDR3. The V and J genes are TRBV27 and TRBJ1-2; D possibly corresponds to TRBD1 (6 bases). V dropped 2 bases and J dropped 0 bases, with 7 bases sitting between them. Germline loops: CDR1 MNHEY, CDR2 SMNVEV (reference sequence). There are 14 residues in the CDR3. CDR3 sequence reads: CASSLNRANYGYTF. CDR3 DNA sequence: TGTGCCAGCAGTTTAAACAGGGCTAACTATGGCTACACCTTC.

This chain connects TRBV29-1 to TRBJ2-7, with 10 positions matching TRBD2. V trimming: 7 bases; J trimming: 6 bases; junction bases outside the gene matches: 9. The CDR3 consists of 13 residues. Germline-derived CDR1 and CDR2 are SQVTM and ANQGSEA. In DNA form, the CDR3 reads TGCAGCGCCGCCCAGCGGGAGGGCCGCGAGCAGTACTTC. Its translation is CSAAQREGREQYF.

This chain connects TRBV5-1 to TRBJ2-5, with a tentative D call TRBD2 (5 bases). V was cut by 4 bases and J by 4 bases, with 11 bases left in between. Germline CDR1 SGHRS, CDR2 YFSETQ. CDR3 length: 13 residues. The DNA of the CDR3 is TGCGCCAGCAGCACGGACGCGGGAGAGACCCAGTACTTC. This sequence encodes CASSTDAGETQYF.

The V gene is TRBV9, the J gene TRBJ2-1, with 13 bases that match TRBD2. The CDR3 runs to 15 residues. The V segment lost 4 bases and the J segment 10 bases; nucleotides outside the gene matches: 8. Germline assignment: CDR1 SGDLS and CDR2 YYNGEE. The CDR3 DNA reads TGTGCCAGCAGCCCAGGACTAGCGGGAGAAATAGAGCAGTTCTTC. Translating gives CASSPGLAGEIEQFF. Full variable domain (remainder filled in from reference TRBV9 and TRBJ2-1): DSGVTQTPKHLITATGQRVTLRCSPRSGDLSVYWYQQSLDQGLQFLIQYYNGEERAKGNILERFSAQQFPDLHSELNLSSLELGDSALYFCASSPGLAGEIEQFFGPGTRLTVL.

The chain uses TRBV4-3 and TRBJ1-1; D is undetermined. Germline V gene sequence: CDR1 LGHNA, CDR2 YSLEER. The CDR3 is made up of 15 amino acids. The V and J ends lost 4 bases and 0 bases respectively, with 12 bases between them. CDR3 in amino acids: CASSLARTVNTEAFF. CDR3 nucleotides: TGCGCCAGCAGCCTAGCGAGGACGGTGAACACTGAAGCTTTCTTT.

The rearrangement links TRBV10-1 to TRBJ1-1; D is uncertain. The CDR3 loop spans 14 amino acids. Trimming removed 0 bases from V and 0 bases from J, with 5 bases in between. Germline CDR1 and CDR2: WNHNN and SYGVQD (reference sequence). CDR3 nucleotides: TGCGCCAGCAGTGAGTCACAGCTGAACACTGAAGCTTTCTTT. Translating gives CASSESQLNTEAFF.

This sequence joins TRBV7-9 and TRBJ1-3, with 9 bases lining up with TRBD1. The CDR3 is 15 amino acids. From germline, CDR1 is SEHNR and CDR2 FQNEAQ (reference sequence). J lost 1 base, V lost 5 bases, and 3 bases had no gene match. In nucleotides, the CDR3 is TGTGCCAGCAGCCAACAGGGGGCGTCTGGAAACACCATATATTTT. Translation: CASSQQGASGNTIYF.

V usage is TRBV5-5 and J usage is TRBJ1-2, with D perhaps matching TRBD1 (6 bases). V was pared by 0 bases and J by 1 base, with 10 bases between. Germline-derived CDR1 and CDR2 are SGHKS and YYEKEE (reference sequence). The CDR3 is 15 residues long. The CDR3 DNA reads TGTGCCAGCAGCTTGGGACAGGCGAATAACTATGGCTACACCTTC. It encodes CASSLGQANNYGYTF.

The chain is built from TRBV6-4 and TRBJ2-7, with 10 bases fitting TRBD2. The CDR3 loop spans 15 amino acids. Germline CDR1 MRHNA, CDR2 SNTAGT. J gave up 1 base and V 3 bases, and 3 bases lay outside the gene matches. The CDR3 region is CASSEVAGGSYEQYF. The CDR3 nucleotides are TGTGCCAGCAGTGAGGTAGCGGGGGGATCCTACGAGCAGTACTTC.

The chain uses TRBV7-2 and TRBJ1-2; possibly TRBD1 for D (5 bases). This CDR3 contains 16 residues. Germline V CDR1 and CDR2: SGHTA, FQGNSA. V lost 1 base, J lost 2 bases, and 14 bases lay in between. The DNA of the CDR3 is TGTGCCAGCAGCTTAGTGGGGACGGGGGGAAACTATGGCTACACCTTC. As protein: CASSLVGTGGNYGYTF.

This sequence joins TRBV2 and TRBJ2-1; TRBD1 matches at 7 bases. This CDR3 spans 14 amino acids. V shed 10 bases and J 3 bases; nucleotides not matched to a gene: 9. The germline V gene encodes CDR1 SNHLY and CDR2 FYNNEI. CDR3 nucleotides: TGTGCCATCAGCCGGGACAGTCACTACAATGAGCAGTTCTTC. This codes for CAISRDSHYNEQFF.